This TCR beta chain came from a study of glioma-infiltrating T cells. General observations from the study: Tissue-blood divergence was below expectation in non-neoplastic patients, above in gliomas.

In the case of this clonotype: Its antigen is as yet unknown.

V gave up 2 bases and J gave up 2 bases; unmatched junction bases: 8. The germline V gene encodes CDR1 SGHRS and CDR2 YFSETQ. This CDR3 contains 16 residues. Using RNA template, CDR3s of TCR alpha and beta were amplified with iRepertoire arm-PCR. A single record per CDR3 protein comes from TCRdb applying MiXCR to the multiplex PCR reads. The sample includes under 200,000 distinct CDR3 sequences, around 40% of them seen just once. Sequencing was done on a sample of glioma tissue, nonneoplastic brain tissue, or PBMCs (not recorded which). The sequence was collected from a human donor with low-grade glioma or glioblastoma, undergoing nonglioma brain surgery, or in good health (not recorded which). The gene calls are TRBV5-1 and TRBJ2-5, with 8 bases fitting TRBD2. The CDR3 region is CASSFLAGGSQETQYF. The DNA for the CDR3 is TGCGCCAGCAGCTTTCTCGCGGGAGGATCACAAGAGACCCAGTACTTC.